This T cell receptor beta chain was identified in a study of PD-1 blockade in classical Hodgkin lymphoma. Using immunoSEQ multiplex PCR, the repertoire was profiled, and TCRdb retains in-frame clones only, with some absent. Among some 41,000 clones, 80% to 90% were seen once, and the ten largest hold approximately 7.5%. The germline V gene has CDR1 SGHNT and CDR2 YENEEA. The CDR3 runs 17 residues. Trimming cost V 1 base and J 1 base; bases outside gene matches: 4. Every patient had relapsed following autologous stem cell transplantation, and cohorts differed in brentuximab vedotin exposure. This specimen consisted of peripheral blood mononuclear cells (PBMCs), obtained before the second cycle of nivolumab. This TCR derives from a human donor with classical Hodgkin lymphoma. V gene TRBV11-3 combines with J gene TRBJ2-3, with 11 bases that match TRBD2. CDR3 nucleotide sequence: TGTGCCAGCAGCTTAGGTCCGGGACTAGCGGGCACAGATACGCAGTATTTT. It codes for CASSLGPGLAGTDTQYF.